The rows below give T cell receptor beta chains drawn from one sample of a study of blood T cell repertoires in COVID-19. Libraries were prepared by immunoSEQ multiplex PCR; TCRdb keeps only in-frame clonotypes and omits some of them. The repertoire holds fewer than 300,000 clones, with approximately 90% as singletons. Source material: peripheral blood. The receptor set was obtained from a woman aged 50 to 60 with COVID-19, enrolled during active disease. CDR3s leave out the opening cysteine and the closing phenylalanine or tryptophan. Clone size, where shown, is once, few, many, or a class for clones that have expanded.

TRBV2	TRBJ2-5	.	ASIAGQETQY
TRBV10-3	TRBJ1-1	.	AISADRGVTEAF
TRBV13	TRBJ2-3	.	ASSLGQLAGITDTQY
TRBV11-2	TRBJ2-7	.	ASSPRLAAFDEQY
TRBV7-8	TRBJ1-5	.	ASSDRTGEGQPQH
TRBV14	TRBJ2-2	.	ASSQGLLATNTGELF
TRBV7-9	TRBJ2-5	once	ASSLGTSEGTQY
TRBV2	TRBJ1-1	.	ASSGGALLWAF
TRBV15	TRBJ2-3	.	ATSRDWSDSDTQY
TRBV3-1/TRBV3-2	TRBJ2-7	.	ASSQKLEQY
TRBV7-2	TRBJ2-7	.	ASSRYTSYEQY
TRBV5-6	TRBJ2-1	.	ASSLGTLNYNEQF
TRBV3-1/TRBV3-2	TRBJ1-2	.	ASSEGQRNNYGYT
TRBV5-1	TRBJ1-1	many	ASSLLAAALNTEAF
TRBV7-2	TRBJ1-3	.	ASSLSGPTSGNTIY
TRBV3-1/TRBV3-2	TRBJ2-2	.	ASSLAGTFNTGELF
TRBV18	TRBJ2-7	.	ASSPGREYEQY
TRBV5-4	TRBJ2-3	.	ASSSPGQGHQDTQY
TRBV3-1/TRBV3-2	TRBJ1-1	once	ASSPRRDRSVNTEAF
TRBV28	TRBJ2-3	.	ASSPRPQRLAGEKRNTQY
TRBV29-1	TRBJ1-1	.	SVDGGVDETF
TRBV4-1	TRBJ1-2	.	ASSPGQPVEPPRKYGYT
TRBV28	TRBJ1-5	.	ASSSQGPRNQPQH
TRBV28	TRBJ1-6	.	ASSPRGRLNSPLH
TRBV7-2	TRBJ1-2	once	ASSLDTQGTGYT
TRBV25-1	TRBJ2-2	.	ASSWDRVTGELF
TRBV3-1/TRBV3-2	TRBJ1-2	.	ASSQRARPWANPDYGYT